A selection of T cell receptor beta chains follows, all from one sample in a study of cytotoxic CD8 clonotypes in ibrutinib-treated CLL. Clones were sequenced by immunoSEQ multiplex PCR, and TCRdb holds only the in-frame ones, with some missing. The sample shows fewer than 400,000 clones, 67% of them seen only once. The sequencing here drew on PBMCs, taken after 36 months of ibrutinib treatment. These receptors were obtained from a human donor with chronic lymphocytic leukemia. The CDR3 runs from the conserved cysteine through the conserved F or W. D genes are given only for firm matches. Size is stated for part of the rows, as once, few or many counts, or as a class when the clone is expanded.

once | . | TRBJ2-6 | TRBV18 | CASSLLGPAPDSGANVLTF | TGTGCCAGCTCACTTCTCGGGCCCGCCCCAGACTCTGGGGCCAACGTCCTGACTTTC
. | . | TRBJ1-1 | TRBV6-5 | CATVGHRNTEAFF | TGTGCCACAGTCGGACACAGGAACACTGAAGCTTTCTTT
. | TRBD1 | TRBJ1-6 | TRBV10-1 | CASSPGTGLSPLHF | TGCGCCAGCAGCCCCGGGACAGGGTTATCACCCCTCCACTTT
. | TRBD1 | TRBJ2-1 | TRBV29-1 | CSVVGQGRNEQFF | TGCAGCGTTGTGGGACAGGGCAGGAATGAGCAGTTCTTC
. | . | TRBJ2-1 | TRBV29-1 | CSVRQTFYNEQFF | TGCAGCGTTAGACAGACCTTCTACAATGAGCAGTTCTTC
. | . | TRBJ1-2 | TRBV28 | CASSPQGPPGYGYTF | TGTGCCAGCAGTCCCCAGGGACCTCCTGGGTATGGCTACACCTTC
few | . | TRBJ2-7 | TRBV7-6 | CASSLTQGADEQYF | TGTGCCAGCAGCTTAACACAGGGAGCAGACGAGCAGTACTTC
. | . | TRBJ2-6 | TRBV9 | CASSVASSGANVLTF | TGTGCCAGCAGCGTAGCGAGTTCTGGGGCCAACGTCCTGACTTTC
. | TRBD2 | TRBJ2-5 | TRBV5-6 | CASSLWGTSGQETQYF | TGTGCCAGCAGCTTGTGGGGGACTAGCGGCCAAGAGACCCAGTACTTC
. | . | TRBJ1-2 | TRBV5-6 | CASSFTLDSPIYGYTF | TGTGCCAGCAGCTTTACTCTGGACAGCCCGATTTATGGCTACACCTTC
. | . | TRBJ2-2 | TRBV12-5 | CASGLVRRINTGELFF | TGTGCTAGTGGTTTGGTACGTAGGATTAACACCGGGGAGCTGTTTTTT
few | TRBD1 | TRBJ1-2 | TRBV5-1 | CASSLRQGVRGYTF | TGCGCCAGCAGCTTAAGACAGGGTGTTCGTGGCTACACCTTC
. | . | TRBJ1-5 | TRBV7-3 | CASSLFPSGTHQPQHF | TGTGCCAGCAGCTTATTCCCTTCGGGGACACACCAGCCCCAGCATTTT
. | . | TRBJ2-5 | TRBV11-2 | CASSSPDKTQYF | TGTGCCAGCAGCTCTCCTGATAAGACCCAGTACTTC
few | . | TRBJ2-5 | TRBV5-6 | CASSFRVPQETQYF | TGTGCCAGCAGCTTTAGGGTACCGCAAGAGACCCAGTACTTC
few | . | TRBJ2-7 | TRBV7-9 | CASSFGGLMSSYEQYF | TGTGCCAGCAGCTTTGGAGGCCTGATGAGCTCCTACGAGCAGTACTTC
. | TRBD2 | TRBJ2-2 | TRBV5-5 | CASSLGTSDTGELFF | TGTGCCAGCAGCTTGGGGACTAGCGACACCGGGGAGCTGTTTTTT
once | TRBD2 | TRBJ2-1 | TRBV5-1 | CASSRGLQYNEQFF | TGCGCCAGCAGCCGGGGACTACAATACAATGAGCAGTTCTTC
. | TRBD1 | TRBJ2-7 | TRBV28 | CASSAYRDRDYEQYF | TGTGCCAGCAGCGCCTACCGGGACAGGGACTACGAGCAGTACTTC
few | TRBD1 | TRBJ2-3 | TRBV2 | CASSQTWTGTDTQYF | TGTGCCAGCAGCCAAACCTGGACAGGGACAGATACGCAGTATTTT
. | TRBD1 | TRBJ1-5 | TRBV6-7 | CASRAPTGGANQPQHF | TGTGCCAGCAGGGCCCCCACAGGGGGCGCGAATCAGCCCCAGCATTTT